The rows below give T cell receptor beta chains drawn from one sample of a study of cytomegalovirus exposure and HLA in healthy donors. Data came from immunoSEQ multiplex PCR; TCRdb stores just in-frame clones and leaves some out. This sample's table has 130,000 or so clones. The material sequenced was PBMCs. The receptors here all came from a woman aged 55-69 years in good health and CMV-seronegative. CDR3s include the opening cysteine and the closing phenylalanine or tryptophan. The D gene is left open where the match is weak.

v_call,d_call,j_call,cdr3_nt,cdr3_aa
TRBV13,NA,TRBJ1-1,TGTGCCAGCAGCTTAGCCCGGGCTGAAGCTTTCTTT,CASSLARAEAFF
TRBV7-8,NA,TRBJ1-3,TGTGCCAGCAGCCCGCGGGTGAGCTCTGGAAACACCATATATTTT,CASSPRVSSGNTIYF
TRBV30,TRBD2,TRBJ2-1,TGTGCCCGGGAGGGGAGAGAAGCCTACAATGAGCAGTTCTTC,CAREGREAYNEQFF
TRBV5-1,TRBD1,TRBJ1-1,TGCGCCAGCAGCTTGGTCGGACAGGGGACGGGAATGAACACTGAAGCTTTCTTT,CASSLVGQGTGMNTEAFF
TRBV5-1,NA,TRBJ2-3,TGCGCCAGCAGCTTGGCCAGGGCCAGAAGCACAGATACGCAGTATTTT,CASSLARARSTDTQYF
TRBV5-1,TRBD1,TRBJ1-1,TGCGCCAGCGGTATGGACAGGGGGCTAGGAAGGACTGAAGCTTTCTTT,CASGMDRGLGRTEAFF
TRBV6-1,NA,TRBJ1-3,TGTGCCAGCAGTGAGGGGGGAGGCTACAACGGCATGAGGGGCACCATATATTTT,CASSEGGGYNGMRGTIYF
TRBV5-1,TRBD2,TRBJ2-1,TGCGCCAGCAGCCAGACTAGCGGGAGGTTAAATGAGCAGTTCTTC,CASSQTSGRLNEQFF
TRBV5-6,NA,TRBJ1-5,TGTGCCAGCAGCCAGTATAGCAATCAGCCCCAGCATTTT,CASSQYSNQPQHF
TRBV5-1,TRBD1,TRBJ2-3,TGCGCCAGCAGCGTCATCGGGACAGGGGCATCGGATACGCAATATTTT,CASSVIGTGASDTQYF
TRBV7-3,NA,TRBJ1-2,TGTGCCAGCAGCTTGGGGGGTGAAGGCGGGGGTGGCTACACCTTC,CASSLGGEGGGGYTF
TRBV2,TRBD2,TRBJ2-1,TGTGCCAGTCTACTAGCGGGGGGAAACAATGAGCAGTTCTTC,CASLLAGGNNEQFF
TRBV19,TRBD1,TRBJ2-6,TGTGCCAGTAGTAGACAGGGCCCGGCTACTGGGGCCAACGTCCTGACTTTC,CASSRQGPATGANVLTF
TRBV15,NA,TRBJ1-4,TGTGCCACCGCTGAGTCCAACTTTTATCAGGGGCTCGGTGAAAAACTGTTTTTT,CATAESNFYQGLGEKLFF
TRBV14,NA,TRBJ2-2,TGTGCCAGCAGCCATGGACGGGGAAGTCGGAACACCGGGGAGCTGTTTTTT,CASSHGRGSRNTGELFF
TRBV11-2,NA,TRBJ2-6,TGTGCCAGCAGCACTCCTAAGGGGCTTTCTGGGGCCAACGTCCTGACTTTC,CASSTPKGLSGANVLTF
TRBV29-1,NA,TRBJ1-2,TGCAGCGTTGACCTACTTAACTATGGCTACACCTTC,CSVDLLNYGYTF
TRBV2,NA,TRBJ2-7,TGTGCCAGCAAGCAGGGATCCTACGAGCAGTACTTC,CASKQGSYEQYF
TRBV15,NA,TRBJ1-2,TGTGCCACCAGCAGAGACGGGTTCGGCTACACCTTC,CATSRDGFGYTF
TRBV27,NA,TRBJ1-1,TGTGCCAGCAGTTTTGGCCCCCGGGGCACTGAAGCTTTCTTT,CASSFGPRGTEAFF
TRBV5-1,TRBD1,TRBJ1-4,TGCGCCAGCAGGGCCCTGGGACAGGGCGATGAAAAACTGTTTTTT,CASRALGQGDEKLFF